The T cell receptor beta chain described here comes from a study of CD8 T cells in ankylosing spondylitis. TCRdb fed the 5' RACE reads into MiXCR, producing one record per CDR3 protein. The data hold over 30,000 distinct CDR3 sequences, with approximately 15% observed a single time. Germline values: CDR1 SGHRS, CDR2 YFSETQ. Trimming stripped 4 bases from V and 9 bases from J, with 14 bases between. The CDR3 spans 13 residues. This clonotype was seen more than once but under ten times. The chain recombines TRBV5-1 with TRBJ2-1, with D maybe TRBD2 (5 bases). Specimen: blood. The clonotype originates from a male donor with ankylosing spondylitis or in good health (not recorded which). CDR3 bases: TGCGCCAGCAGCCCCGTAAGGGAGATTGAGCAGTTCTTC. It yields the protein CASSPVREIEQFF.